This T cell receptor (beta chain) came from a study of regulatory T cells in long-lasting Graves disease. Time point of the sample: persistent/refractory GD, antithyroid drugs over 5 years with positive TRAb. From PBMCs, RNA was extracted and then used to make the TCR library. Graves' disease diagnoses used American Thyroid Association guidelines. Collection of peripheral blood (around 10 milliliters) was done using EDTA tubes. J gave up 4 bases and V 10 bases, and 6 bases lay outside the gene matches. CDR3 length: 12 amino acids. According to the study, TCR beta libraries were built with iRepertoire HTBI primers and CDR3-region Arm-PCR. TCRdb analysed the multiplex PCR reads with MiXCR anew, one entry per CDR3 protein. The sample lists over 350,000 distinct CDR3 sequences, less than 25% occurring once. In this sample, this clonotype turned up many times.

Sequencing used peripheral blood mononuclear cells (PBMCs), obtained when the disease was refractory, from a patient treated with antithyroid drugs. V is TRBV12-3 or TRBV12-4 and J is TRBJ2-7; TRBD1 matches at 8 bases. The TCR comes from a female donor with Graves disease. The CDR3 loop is CAIRTGSYEQYF. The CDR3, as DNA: TGTGCCATACGGACAGGGTCTTACGAGCAGTACTTC.